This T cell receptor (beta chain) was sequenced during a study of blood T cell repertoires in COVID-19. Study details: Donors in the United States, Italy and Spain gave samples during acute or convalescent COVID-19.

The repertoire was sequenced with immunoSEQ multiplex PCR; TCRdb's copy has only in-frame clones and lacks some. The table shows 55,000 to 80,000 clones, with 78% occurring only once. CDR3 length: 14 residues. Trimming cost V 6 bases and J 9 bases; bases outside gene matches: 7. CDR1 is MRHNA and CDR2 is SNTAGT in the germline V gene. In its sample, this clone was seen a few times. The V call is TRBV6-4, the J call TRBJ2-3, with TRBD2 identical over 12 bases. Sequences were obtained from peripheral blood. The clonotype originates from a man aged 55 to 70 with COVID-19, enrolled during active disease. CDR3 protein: CASRKTGTSGTQYF. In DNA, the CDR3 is TGTGCCAGCAGGAAGACCGGGACTAGCGGGACGCAGTATTTT.